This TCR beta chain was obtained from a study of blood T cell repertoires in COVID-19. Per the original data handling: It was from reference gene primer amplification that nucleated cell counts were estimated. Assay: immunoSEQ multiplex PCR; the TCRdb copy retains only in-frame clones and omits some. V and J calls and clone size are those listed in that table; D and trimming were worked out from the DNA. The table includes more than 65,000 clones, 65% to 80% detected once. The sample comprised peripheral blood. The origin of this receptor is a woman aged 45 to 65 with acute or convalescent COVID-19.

CDR3 sequence: CASSEDRASYNEQFF. CDR3 DNA sequence: TGTGCCAGCAGCGAGGACAGGGCCTCCTACAATGAGCAGTTCTTC. The J gene is TRBJ2-1, the V gene TRBV7-7, with TRBD1 identical over 8 bases. Germline V gene sequence: CDR1 SSHAT, CDR2 FNYEAQ (reference sequence). V dropped 5 bases and J dropped 0; count of bases not matched to a gene: 3. CDR3 size: 15 residues.